What follows are 29 T cell receptor beta chains derived from one specimen sequenced in a study of beta chain features in type 1 diabetes (dated by TCRdb to the late 2010s). Library construction relied on the immunoSEQ multiplex PCR assay. The High Capacity cDNA Reverse Transcription Kit was used to reverse transcribe all of the isolated RNA, meaning that expressed TCRB transcripts were what got sequenced. TCRdb provides this immuneACCESS table in a form limited to in-frame rearrangements. Some clones are lacking; in checked studies, under half of them reflect an unresolved V gene, and why the rest are absent is not known. This sample lists fewer than 900,000 clones; about a sixth were detected once. The top ten clones comprise about 0.025% of the sample. Input material: naive CD4+ T cells from blood. Read against the paper, the sample's cell subset or site label means: true naive CD4+ T cells. All receptors come from a woman younger than 35 in good health.

This clone appeared a few times. V and J are TRBV5-4 and TRBJ2-5, with D hard to call. The length of the CDR3 is 12 residues. V lost 4 bases to trimming and J lost 4 bases, with 8 bases between them. Germline V CDR1 and CDR2: SGHNT, YYREEE (reference sequence). CDR3 region: CASSRATETQYF. The CDR3 DNA follows: TGTGCCAGCAGCCGCGCAACAGAGACCCAGTACTTC.

In its sample, this clone was seen a few times. J is TRBJ2-7 and V is TRBV7-8; D uncertain. Germline lookup yields CDR1 SGHVS and CDR2 FQNEAQ. V was cut by 2 bases and J by 0 bases, with 20 bases left in between. The CDR3 runs 18 residues. This CDR3 reads CASSLSVAGPTSSYEQYF. The CDR3 nucleotides read TGTGCCAGCAGCTTATCCGTGGCCGGGCCAACAAGCTCCTACGAGCAGTACTTC.

About this clone itself: The identical CDR3 is also encoded by other nucleotide sequences in the sample. The V call is TRBV14, the J call TRBJ1-5; 9 positions match TRBD1. V lost 8 bases to trimming and J lost 7 bases; unmatched junction nucleotides: 9. Germline CDR1 SGHDN, CDR2 FVKESK. The CDR3 has 14 amino acids. The CDR3 loop reads CASGKDRGGQPQHF. CDR3 nucleotides: TGTGCCAGCGGTAAGGACAGGGGTGGGCAGCCCCAGCATTTT. Supplemented by reference TRBV14 and TRBJ1-5, the full variable domain reads EAGVTQFPSHSVIEKGQTVTLRCDPISGHDNLYWYRRVMGKEIKFLLHFVKESKQDESGMPNNRFLAERTGGTYSTLKVQPAELEDSGVYFCASGKDRGGQPQHFGDGTRLSIL.

Note on this clone: The same CDR3 can be traced to other DNA sequences in this sample. This chain joins TRBV27 and TRBJ2-2, with D possibly TRBD2 on 5 matching bases. V was cut by 1 base and J by 5 bases, with 8 bases left in between. From germline, CDR1 is MNHEY and CDR2 SMNVEV (reference sequence). The CDR3 covers 14 residues. The CDR3: CASSLFGGTGELFF. CDR3 DNA: TGTGCCAGCAGTTTATTTGGAGGAACCGGGGAGCTGTTTTTT.

The rearrangement uses TRBV5-6 and TRBJ1-5; D remains unclear. This CDR3 comprises 15 residues. Trimming removed 2 bases from V and 0 bases from J, with 9 bases in between. Germline CDR1 reads SGHDT; CDR2 reads YYEEEE. CDR3 DNA sequence: TGTGCCAGCAGCTTAAACGGGTATAGCAATCAGCCCCAGCATTTT. Protein: CASSLNGYSNQPQHF. Based on the CDR3 plus reference TRBV5-6 and TRBJ1-5, the full variable domain is DAGVTQSPTHLIKTRGQQVTLRCSPKSGHDTVSWYQQALGQGPQFIFQYYEEEERQRGNFPDRFSGHQFPNYSSELNVNALLLGDSALYLCASSLNGYSNQPQHFGDGTRLSIL.

This clone appeared a few times. This chain joins TRBV11-2 and TRBJ1-4, with D unclear. CDR3 length: 16 amino acids. Germline CDR1 and CDR2: SGHAT and FQNNGV. V was cut by 5 bases and J by 8 bases, with 21 bases left in between. The CDR3 is CASSQTLTSIREKLFF. The DNA for the CDR3 is TGTGCCAGCAGCCAGACGTTGACAAGCATACGCGAAAAACTGTTTTTT.

This chain's CDR3 is CASSFDRSTDTQYF. The CDR3 DNA reads TGTGCCAGCAGCTTTGACAGGAGCACAGATACGCAGTATTTT. This sequence joins TRBV7-6 and TRBJ2-3; tentatively, D is TRBD1 (6 bases). CDR3 size: 14 residues. The germline gives CDR1 SGHVS, CDR2 FNYEAQ. V dropped 3 bases and J dropped 0 bases, with 7 bases sitting between them.

This clone was counted between two and nine times. This sequence joins TRBV18 and TRBJ1-2; D gene unclear. Looked up from germline, CDR1 is KGHSH and CDR2 is LQKENI. The CDR3 contains 14 residues. The V and J ends lost 6 bases and 8 bases respectively, with 19 bases between them. The DNA for the CDR3 is TGTGCCAGCTCCGTTTCTGGGCAAAGTGACGGCTACACCTTC. Translating gives CASSVSGQSDGYTF.

This chain uses TRBV5-1 with TRBJ1-1, with D possibly being TRBD1 (6 bases). Germline CDR1 SGHRS, CDR2 YFSETQ. The V and J ends lost 4 bases and 7 bases respectively, with 23 bases between them. The CDR3 loop spans 16 amino acids. The chain's CDR3 is CASSPQGPGIEDEAFF. The DNA for the CDR3 is TGCGCCAGCAGCCCACAGGGTCCTGGGATTGAGGATGAAGCTTTCTTT.

This clone appeared a few times. The CDR3 spells CASSRTRVGGELFF. As DNA, the CDR3 is TGCGCCAGCAGCCGGACACGAGTCGGTGGGGAGCTGTTTTTT. The rearrangement uses TRBV4-3 and TRBJ2-2; possible D gene TRBD1, 5 bases. This CDR3 has 14 amino acids. The germline V and J ends were trimmed by 4 bases and 8 bases, with 14 bases remaining between them. Germline V gives CDR1 LGHNA, CDR2 YSLEER.

This clone was picked up a small number of times. The CDR3 DNA reads TGTGCCAGCCTGGGGGGGACAGGGGCTGGCTACACCTTC. This sequence encodes CASLGGTGAGYTF. This chain joins TRBV27 and TRBJ1-2; TRBD1 matches 10 bases. The length of the CDR3 is 13 residues. V trimming: 8 bases; J trimming: 7 bases; junction bases outside the gene matches: 7. The germline gives CDR1 MNHEY, CDR2 SMNVEV (reference sequence).

This clone showed up just a few times. The chain links TRBV29-1 to TRBJ2-5, with D maybe TRBD2 (7 bases). The CDR3 runs 16 residues. Germline V gene data show CDR1 as SQVTM and CDR2 as ANQGSEA. The germline V and J ends were trimmed by 7 bases and 5 bases, with 26 bases remaining between them. The CDR3, as DNA: TGCAGCGCTGCCCTTGCGGGGGCGAGTTGGGGGGAGACCCAGTACTTC. This codes for CSAALAGASWGETQYF. Looking up the rest from reference TRBV29-1 and TRBJ2-5 gives the full variable domain: SAVISQKPSRDICQRGTSLTIQCQVDSQVTMMFWYRQQPGQSLTLIATANQGSEATYESGFVIDKFPISRPNLTFSTLTVSNMSPEDSSIYLCSAALAGASWGETQYFGPGTRLLVL.

This clone was counted a few times. The genes are TRBV18 and TRBJ2-5, with 9 bases fitting TRBD2. V lost 3 bases and J lost 2; bases outside the gene matches: 7. The CDR3 has 16 residues. Per germline, CDR1 KGHSH and CDR2 LQKENI. The DNA of the CDR3 is TGTGCCAGCTCACCCCTGACTAGCGGAGGGCAAGAGACCCAGTACTTC. It translates to CASSPLTSGGQETQYF.

This clone was found a few times. The chain employs TRBV19 and TRBJ2-1; 10 bases are a match to TRBD2. CDR1 and CDR2 (germline): LNHDA, SQIVND (reference sequence). V dropped 2 bases and J dropped 3; count of bases not matched to a gene: 16. The CDR3 length is 20 residues. The DNA for the CDR3 is TGTGCCAGTAGTATACCGCGCGAGGCGTCTAGCGGGAGAAGCTACAATGAGCAGTTCTTC. Protein product: CASSIPREASSGRSYNEQFF. Looking up the rest from reference TRBV19 and TRBJ2-1 gives the full variable domain: DGGITQSPKYLFRKEGQNVTLSCEQNLNHDAMYWYRQDPGQGLRLIYYSQIVNDFQKGDIAEGYSVSREKKESFPLTVTSAQKNPTAFYLCASSIPREASSGRSYNEQFFGPGTRLTVL.

A note on this clone: Other DNA sequences within the sample encode an identical CDR3. The rearrangement uses TRBV7-2 and TRBJ2-3, with 10 bases aligning to TRBD1. There are 14 residues in the CDR3. In germline, CDR1 is SGHTA, CDR2 FQGNSA. With V trimmed by 5 bases and J by 4 bases, 3 bases remained unmatched. In DNA, the CDR3 is TGTGCCAGCAGCACCGGACAGGGGGCAGATACGCAGTATTTT. Translation gives CASSTGQGADTQYF.

There are a few counts of this clone. This chain links TRBV7-9 with TRBJ2-1; TRBD1 matches 10 bases. The CDR3 consists of 15 residues. The germline V gene encodes CDR1 SEHNR and CDR2 FQNEAQ (reference sequence). After removal of 6 bases from V and 6 bases from J, the junction contained 8 bases not matched to a gene. The CDR3 region is CASRKGWTGGNEQFF. As DNA, the CDR3 is TGTGCCAGCAGAAAGGGGTGGACAGGGGGCAATGAGCAGTTCTTC.

The chain links TRBV27 to TRBJ2-3, with TRBD2 as a possible D gene (5 bases). With 6 bases removed from V and 0 bases from J, the gap between germline ends came to 7 bases. CDR3 length: 13 residues. From germline, CDR1 is MNHEY and CDR2 SMNVEV (reference sequence). The CDR3 protein is CASRAASTDTQYF. CDR3 nucleotide sequence: TGTGCCAGCAGAGCGGCAAGCACAGATACGCAGTATTTT.

About this clone: One end of the junction is discordant with germline, which a read error may explain. This sequence joins TRBV7-7 and TRBJ2-2; D not resolved. This CDR3 has 16 amino acids. Per the germline V gene, CDR1 is SSHAT and CDR2 is FNYEAQ (reference sequence). CDR3 coding DNA: TGTGCTAGCAGCCCGAACGATGCGGTTGTTGGCGGGGAGCTGTTTTTT. Translation gives CASSPNDAVVGGELFF.

This clone was counted a few times. The chain recombines TRBV7-9 with TRBJ2-1; D uncertain. Germline-derived CDR1 and CDR2 are SEHNR and FQNEAQ (reference sequence). CDR3 size: 11 residues. Between the trimmed V and J ends, which lost 8 bases and 2 bases, there was a span of 4 bases. The CDR3 DNA follows: TGTGCCAGCGGGCCCTACAATGAGCAGTTCTTC. It is translated as CASGPYNEQFF.

This clone was observed a handful of times. V gene TRBV21-1 combines with J gene TRBJ2-5. TRBV21-1 has pseudogene status. The CDR3 contains 16 residues. CDR3 bases: TGTGCCAGCAGCAAAGTTGCCAGCCCAAGCTCTGAGACCCAGTACTTC. Translating it yields CASSKVASPSSETQYF.

This clone was found a few times. The chain couples TRBV28 to TRBJ1-1; D gene unclear. This CDR3 is built from 11 residues. Trimming stripped 8 bases from V and 0 bases from J, with 4 bases between. Germline V gives CDR1 MDHEN, CDR2 SYDVKM. CDR3 sequence: CASVMNTEAFF. The DNA for the CDR3 is TGTGCCAGCGTCATGAACACTGAAGCTTTCTTT. The variable domain in full, with the rest retrieved from reference TRBV28 and TRBJ1-1, is DVKVTQSSRYLVKRTGEKVFLECVQDMDHENMFWYRQDPGLGLRLIYFSYDVKMKEKGDIPEGYSVSREKKERFSLILESASTNQTSMYLCASVMNTEAFFGQGTRLTVV.

V is TRBV7-3 and J is TRBJ2-5, with D hard to call. Germline CDR1 is SGHTA and CDR2 is FQGTGA. V lost 5 bases, J lost 5 bases, and 15 bases lay in between. This CDR3 is 14 amino acids long. CDR3 in amino acids: CASSPVGRGETQYF. The CDR3 DNA follows: TGTGCCAGCAGCCCAGTGGGCCGTGGGGAGACCCAGTACTTC.

This clone was detected only a few times. In nucleotides, the CDR3 is TGTGCCAGCAGCTTAGGGTCTAGCGGAGGCACAGATACGCAGTATTTT. It translates to CASSLGSSGGTDTQYF. The V gene is TRBV7-9, the J gene TRBJ2-3, with 7 nucleotides matching TRBD2. With V trimmed by 1 base and J by 1 base, 5 bases remained unmatched. The CDR3 consists of 16 residues. CDR1 is SEHNR, CDR2 FQNEAQ, per germline (reference sequence).

The chain links TRBV7-2 to TRBJ2-1; TRBD2 matches at 8 bases. CDR1 is SGHTA, CDR2 FQGNSA, per germline. This CDR3 has 15 amino acids. Trimming at V came to 4 bases and at J to 7 bases, leaving 9 bases not matched to a gene. The CDR3 nucleotides are TGTGCCAGCAGCTCGCGGGAGGCCTCGGGGAATGAGCAGTTCTTC. Its protein is CASSSREASGNEQFF.

As to this clone: Additional DNA sequences in this sample encode the identical CDR3. The chain's CDR3 is CASSLTGTGPYEQYF. CDR3 DNA sequence: TGTGCCAGCAGCTTGACCGGGACAGGGCCCTACGAGCAGTACTTC. This chain links TRBV27 with TRBJ2-7; 9 nucleotides align to TRBD1. V lost 6 bases and J lost 2; bases outside the gene matches: 8. The CDR3 is 15 residues long. CDR1 and CDR2 (germline): MNHEY, SMNVEV (reference sequence).

This clone has more than one count but fewer than ten. Other DNA sequences from this sample encode an identical CDR3 as well. The J gene is TRBJ1-1, the V gene TRBV11-2; no firm D call. The CDR3 is made up of 13 amino acids. The V and J ends lost 3 bases and 1 base respectively, with 6 bases between them. CDR1 is SGHAT and CDR2 is FQNNGV in the germline V gene. CDR3 loop: CASSFTENTEAFF. The CDR3 DNA is TGTGCCAGCAGCTTCACAGAGAACACTGAAGCTTTCTTT. Complete variable domain (other parts from reference TRBV11-2 and TRBJ1-1): EAGVAQSPRYKIIEKRQSVAFWCNPISGHATLYWYQQILGQGPKLLIQFQNNGVVDDSQLPKDRFSAERLKGVDSTLKIQPAKLEDSAVYLCASSFTENTEAFFGQGTRLTVV.

The chain combines TRBV30 with TRBJ2-5; no reliable D call. This CDR3 is 16 amino acids long. V gave up 3 bases and J gave up 1 base, with 18 bases separating them. Germline CDR1 and CDR2: GTSNPN and SVGIG (reference sequence). CDR3 nucleotide sequence: TGTGCCTGGAGATTTTCCCCCGGGTTACTCCAAGAGACCCAGTACTTC. The encoded protein is CAWRFSPGLLQETQYF. The full variable domain, with the rest looked up from reference TRBV30 and TRBJ2-5, is SQTIHQWPATLVQPVGSPLSLECTVEGTSNPNLYWYRQAAGRGLQLLFYSVGIGQISSEVPQNLSASRPQDRQFILSSKKLLLSDSGFYLCAWRFSPGLLQETQYFGPGTRLLVL.

This clone has more than one count but fewer than ten. This chain links TRBV5-6 with TRBJ1-2; D is uncertain. Per the germline V gene, CDR1 is SGHDT and CDR2 is YYEEEE. This CDR3 is built from 14 residues. V was trimmed by 5 bases and J by 5 bases, leaving 16 bases between them. Here the CDR3 reads CASRGFSGLYGYTF. The CDR3 DNA sequence: TGTGCCAGCAGGGGATTCAGTGGGTTGTATGGCTACACCTTC.

The chain has TRBV11-2 and TRBJ2-5, with a tentative D call TRBD2 (5 bases). Looked up from germline, CDR1 is SGHAT and CDR2 is FQNNGV. V was trimmed by 6 bases and J by 5 bases, leaving 10 bases between them. The CDR3 is made up of 12 amino acids. In nucleotides, the CDR3 is TGTGCCAGCAGTGGAGGCAGGGAGACCCAGTACTTC. Translation gives CASSGGRETQYF.